The TCR beta chain under discussion was sequenced for a study of blood T cell repertoires in COVID-19. This clone was counted a single time. Between the trimmed V and J ends, which lost 4 bases and 9 bases, there was a span of 20 bases. The CDR3 covers 15 residues. Germline CDR1 and CDR2: SGHRS and YFSETQ. Libraries were prepared by immunoSEQ multiplex PCR; TCRdb keeps only in-frame clonotypes and omits some of them. The table shows about 75,000 clones, with 88% occurring only once. This chain uses TRBV5-1 with TRBJ2-1; a possible D gene is TRBD2 (5 bases). Material: peripheral blood. This TCR derives from a human donor in a cohort sampled during active COVID-19. The CDR3 spells CASSPTRTISSEQFF. The CDR3 DNA reads as TGCGCCAGCAGCCCCACTAGAACCATTAGTAGTGAGCAGTTCTTC.